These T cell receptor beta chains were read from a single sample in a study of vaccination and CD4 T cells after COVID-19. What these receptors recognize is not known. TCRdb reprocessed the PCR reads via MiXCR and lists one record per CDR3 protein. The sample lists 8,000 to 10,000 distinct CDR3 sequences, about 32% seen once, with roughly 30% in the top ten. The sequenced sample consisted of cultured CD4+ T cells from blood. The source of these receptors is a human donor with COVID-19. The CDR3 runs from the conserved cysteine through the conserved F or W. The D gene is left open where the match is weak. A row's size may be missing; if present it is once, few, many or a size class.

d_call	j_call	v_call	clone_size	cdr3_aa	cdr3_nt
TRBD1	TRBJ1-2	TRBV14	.	CASSHSGTGVAYGYTF	TGTGCCAGCAGCCATTCCGGGACAGGGGTTGCCTATGGCTACACCTTC
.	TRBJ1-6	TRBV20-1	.	CSAPVTGGSYNSPLHF	TGCAGTGCTCCCGTGACAGGAGGCTCCTATAATTCACCCCTCCACTTT
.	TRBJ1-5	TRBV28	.	CASRTLRVQPQHF	TGTGCCAGCAGAACCCTTCGGGTGCAGCCCCAGCATTTT
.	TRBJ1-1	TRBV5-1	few	CASSLEGGPHTEAFF	TGCGCCAGCAGCTTGGAGGGGGGTCCACACACTGAAGCTTTCTTT
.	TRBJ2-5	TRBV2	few	CASSTSETQYF	TGTGCCAGCAGTACCTCCGAGACCCAGTACTTC
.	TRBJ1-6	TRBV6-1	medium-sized	CASRAVSGTRSSPLHF	TGTGCCAGCCGGGCCGTGTCAGGGACCCGGAGTTCACCCCTCCACTTT
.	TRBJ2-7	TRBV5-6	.	CASSFRQAGRLEQYF	TGTGCCAGCAGCTTTCGACAGGCCGGTCGGCTCGAGCAGTACTTC
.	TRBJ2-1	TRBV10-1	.	CASFSYNEQFF	TGCGCCAGTTTCTCCTACAATGAGCAGTTCTTC
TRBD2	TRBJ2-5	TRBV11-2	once	CASSRSSGWSETQYF	TGTGCCAGCAGCCGTTCTAGCGGGTGGTCGGAGACCCAGTACTTC
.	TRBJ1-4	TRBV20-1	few	CSARWAEGKLFF	TGCAGTGCTAGATGGGCAGAGGGAAAACTGTTTTTT
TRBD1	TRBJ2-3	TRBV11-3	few	CASSQRQGPDTQYF	TGTGCCAGCAGCCAAAGACAGGGCCCAGATACGCAGTATTTT
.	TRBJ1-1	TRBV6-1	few	CASSRSGPLKAFF	TGTGCCAGCAGCCGCTCCGGTCCTTTGAAAGCTTTCTTT
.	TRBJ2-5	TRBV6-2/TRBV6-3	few	CASSYVRETQYF	TGTGCCAGCAGTTACGTCAGGGAGACCCAGTACTTC
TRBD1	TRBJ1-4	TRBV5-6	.	CASSIGQGRGEKLFF	TGTGCCAGCAGCATCGGACAGGGGCGAGGTGAAAAACTGTTTTTT
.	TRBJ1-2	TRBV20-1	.	CSGGRGYTF	TGCAGTGGCGGTCGGGGCTACACCTTC
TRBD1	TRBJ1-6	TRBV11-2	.	CASSSRQGASSPLHF	TGTGCCAGCAGCTCCAGACAGGGGGCTAGTTCACCCCTCCACTTT
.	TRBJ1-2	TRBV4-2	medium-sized	CASSPQRGGVDGYTF	TGTGCCAGCAGCCCCCAGCGCGGCGGTGTCGATGGCTACACCTTC
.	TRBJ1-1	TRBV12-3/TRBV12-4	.	CASSLGSGASNTEAFF	TGTGCCAGCAGTTTAGGCTCCGGGGCTAGTAACACTGAAGCTTTCTTT
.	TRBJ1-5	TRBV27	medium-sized	CASSLRGISNQPQHF	TGTGCCAGCAGTTTACGGGGAATCAGCAATCAGCCCCAGCATTTT
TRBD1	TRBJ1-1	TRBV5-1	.	CASSSGPSGGSTEAFF	TGCGCCAGCAGCTCTGGCCCCTCAGGGGGAAGCACTGAAGCTTTCTTT
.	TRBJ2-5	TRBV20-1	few	CSATSASTPQETQYF	TGCAGTGCTACCTCCGCTAGCACACCTCAAGAGACCCAGTACTTC
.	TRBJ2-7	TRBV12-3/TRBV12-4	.	CASSWYPGMGEQYF	TGTGCCAGCAGTTGGTATCCAGGGATGGGCGAGCAGTACTTC
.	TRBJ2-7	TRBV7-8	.	CASSFDGQSSYEQYF	TGTGCCAGCAGCTTTGACGGACAAAGTTCCTACGAGCAGTACTTC
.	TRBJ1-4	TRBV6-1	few	CASSPQPRVPNEKLFF	TGTGCCAGCAGTCCTCAACCCAGGGTCCCTAATGAAAAACTGTTTTTT
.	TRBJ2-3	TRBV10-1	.	CASSESDRFTDTQYF	TGCGCCAGCAGTGAGTCCGACAGATTCACAGATACGCAGTATTTT
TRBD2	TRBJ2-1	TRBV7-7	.	CASSSSGGANEQFF	TGTGCTAGCAGCTCTAGCGGGGGGGCTAATGAGCAGTTCTTC
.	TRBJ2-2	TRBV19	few	CASSRGAGANTGELFF	TGTGCCAGTAGTAGGGGGGCAGGGGCCAACACCGGGGAGCTGTTTTTT
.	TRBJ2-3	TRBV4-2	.	CASSQGTEDTQYF	TGTGCCAGCAGCCAAGGTACAGAAGATACGCAGTATTTT